This paragraph covers one TCR beta chain sequence. This specimen comes from a study of cytomegalovirus exposure and HLA in healthy donors. Germline V CDR1 and CDR2: MNHNY, SVGAGI (reference sequence). The CDR3 has 16 amino acids. The V end was cut by 2 bases, the J end by 2 bases, with 12 bases between. Method: immunoSEQ multiplex PCR; TCRdb's copy keeps in-frame clones and lacks some. In the table there are about 160,000 clones, roughly 84% of which are singletons. The J gene is TRBJ1-4, the V gene TRBV6-6, with D possibly TRBD1 on 6 matching bases. Sequencing was carried out using PBMCs. The sequence derives from a man aged 25-45 years in good health and CMV-seropositive. The CDR3 spells CASSYQQGTTNEKLFF. The CDR3 bases are TGTGCCAGCAGTTACCAACAGGGTACTACTAATGAAAAACTGTTTTTT.